This T cell receptor beta chain was captured by sequencing in a study of identical twins. V dropped 3 bases and J dropped 0 bases, with 18 bases sitting between them. There are 17 residues in the CDR3. Via MiXCR, TCRdb re-called the 5' RACE reads, giving one row per CDR3 protein. The profile shows fewer than 550,000 distinct CDR3 sequences, roughly an eighth of them singletons. This clonotype has more than one count but fewer than ten. These data were also filed under a second study, of yellow fever vaccine responses in identical twins. That report notes: After vaccination, twins' T cell response reportedly seemed partly convergent, partly personalized.

The origin of this receptor is a woman aged 18-35 years in good health. This rearrangement joins TRBV12-3 or TRBV12-4 to TRBJ2-7; perhaps TRBD2 as D (5 bases). The specimen was CD4+ T cells sorted from blood. The CDR3 spells CASSFLKGMGSSYEQYF. The CDR3 DNA follows: TGTGCCAGCAGTTTCCTCAAAGGGATGGGGAGCTCCTACGAGCAGTACTTC.